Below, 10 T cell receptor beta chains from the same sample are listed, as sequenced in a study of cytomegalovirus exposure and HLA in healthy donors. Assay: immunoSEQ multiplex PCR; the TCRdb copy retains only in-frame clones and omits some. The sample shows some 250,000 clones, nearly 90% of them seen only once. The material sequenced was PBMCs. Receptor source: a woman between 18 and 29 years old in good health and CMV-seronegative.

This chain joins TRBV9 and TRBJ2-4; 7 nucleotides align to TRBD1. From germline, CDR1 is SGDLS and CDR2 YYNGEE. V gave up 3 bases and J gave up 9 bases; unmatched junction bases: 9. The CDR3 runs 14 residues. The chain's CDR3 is CASSGRQGDIIQYF. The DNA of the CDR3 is TGTGCCAGCAGCGGGAGACAGGGAGACATCATTCAGTACTTC.

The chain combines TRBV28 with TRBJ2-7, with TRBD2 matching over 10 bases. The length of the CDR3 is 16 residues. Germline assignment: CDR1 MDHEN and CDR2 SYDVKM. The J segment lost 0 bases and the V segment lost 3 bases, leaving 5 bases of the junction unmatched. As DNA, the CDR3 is TGTGCCAGCAGTTTCGGGACTAGCGTTCGCTCCTACGAGCAGTACTTC. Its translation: CASSFGTSVRSYEQYF.

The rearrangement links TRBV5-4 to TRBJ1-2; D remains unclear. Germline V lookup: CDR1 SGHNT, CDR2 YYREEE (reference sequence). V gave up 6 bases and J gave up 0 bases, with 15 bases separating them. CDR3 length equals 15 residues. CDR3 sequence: CASNILPGSNYGYTF. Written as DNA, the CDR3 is TGTGCCAGCAACATTCTCCCGGGTTCTAACTATGGCTACACCTTC.

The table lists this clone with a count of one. CDR3 sequence reads: CASSARQSSTGEQFF. The CDR3 region has the DNA TGTGCCAGTAGTGCAAGACAGTCCTCGACGGGTGAGCAGTTCTTC. The chain has TRBV19 and TRBJ2-1; D possibly corresponds to TRBD1 (5 bases). The V gene's germline CDR1 is LNHDA and CDR2 SQIVND (reference sequence). This CDR3 region has 15 residues. V lost 5 bases, J lost 9 bases, and 20 bases lay in between.

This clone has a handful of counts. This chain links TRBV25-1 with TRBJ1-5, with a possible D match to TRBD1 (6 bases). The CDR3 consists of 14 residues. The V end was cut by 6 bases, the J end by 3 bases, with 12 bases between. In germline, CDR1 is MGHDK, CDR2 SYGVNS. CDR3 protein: CASSPQGVNQPQHF. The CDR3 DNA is TGTGCCAGCAGCCCACAGGGTGTCAATCAGCCCCAGCATTTT.

CDR3 sequence reads: CASSLVRARRLYNEQFF. The CDR3 DNA reads as TGTGCCAGCAGCTTGGTGCGCGCTCGTCGTCTTTACAATGAGCAGTTCTTC. The chain has TRBV5-6 and TRBJ2-1; no firm D call. In germline, CDR1 is SGHDT, CDR2 YYEEEE. V was pared by 0 bases and J by 4 bases, with 17 bases between. The CDR3 is made up of 17 amino acids.

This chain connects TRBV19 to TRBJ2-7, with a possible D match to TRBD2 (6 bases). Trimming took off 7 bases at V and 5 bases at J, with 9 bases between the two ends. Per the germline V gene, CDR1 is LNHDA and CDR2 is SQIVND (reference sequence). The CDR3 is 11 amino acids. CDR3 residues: CASTGGNEQYF. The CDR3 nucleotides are TGTGCCAGTACTGGGGGGAACGAGCAGTACTTC.

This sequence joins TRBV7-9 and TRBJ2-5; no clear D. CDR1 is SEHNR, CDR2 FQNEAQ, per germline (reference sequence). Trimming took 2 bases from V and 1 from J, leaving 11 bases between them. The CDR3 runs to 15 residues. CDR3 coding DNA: TGTGCCAGCAGCTTATACGATCGCGGCCAAGAGACCCAGTACTTC. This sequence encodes CASSLYDRGQETQYF.

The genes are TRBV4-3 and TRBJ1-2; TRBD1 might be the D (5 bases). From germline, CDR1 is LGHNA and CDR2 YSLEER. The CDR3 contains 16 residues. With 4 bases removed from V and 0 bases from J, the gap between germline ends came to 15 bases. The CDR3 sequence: CASSRDPTGANYGYTF. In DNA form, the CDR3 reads TGCGCCAGCAGCCGAGACCCCACAGGAGCTAACTATGGCTACACCTTC.

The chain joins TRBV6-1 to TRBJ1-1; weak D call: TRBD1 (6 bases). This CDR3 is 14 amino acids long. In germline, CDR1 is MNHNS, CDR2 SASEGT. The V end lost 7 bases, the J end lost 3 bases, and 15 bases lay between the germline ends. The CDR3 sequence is CASTLTGLDTEAFF. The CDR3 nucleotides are TGTGCCAGCACCCTGACAGGTCTGGACACTGAAGCTTTCTTT.